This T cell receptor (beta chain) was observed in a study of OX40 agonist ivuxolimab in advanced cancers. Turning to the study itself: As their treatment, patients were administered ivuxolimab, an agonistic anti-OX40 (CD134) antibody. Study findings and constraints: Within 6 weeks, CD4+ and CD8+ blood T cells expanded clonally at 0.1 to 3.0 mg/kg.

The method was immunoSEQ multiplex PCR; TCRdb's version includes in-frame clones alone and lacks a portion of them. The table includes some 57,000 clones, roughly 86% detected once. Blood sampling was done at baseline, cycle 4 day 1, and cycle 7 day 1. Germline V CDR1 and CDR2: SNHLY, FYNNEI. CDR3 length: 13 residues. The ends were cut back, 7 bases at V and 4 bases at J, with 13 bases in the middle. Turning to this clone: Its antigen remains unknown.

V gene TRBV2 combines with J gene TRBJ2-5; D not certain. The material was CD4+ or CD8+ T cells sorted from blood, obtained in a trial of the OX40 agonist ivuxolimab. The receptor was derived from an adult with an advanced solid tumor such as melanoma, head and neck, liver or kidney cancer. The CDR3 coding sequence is TGTGCCAGCAACCGCGGCAGAGGAGAGACCCAGTACTTC. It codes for CASNRGRGETQYF.